The clone carrying this T cell receptor (beta chain) was detected only a few times. What it binds is unknown. Compared with germline, one end of the junction differs, possibly owing to a read error. These data originate in a study of blood T cells in healthy people across ages. Whole-study results and caveats: Getting older went along with TCR beta diversity per million T cells dropping roughly linearly.

Next came a second PCR, run for about 7 to 12 cycles, which used a sample-barcoded 5' primer along with a J-beta primer mix. Any given sample supplied a minimum of 3 million CDR3-containing paired-end reads. TCRdb processed the 5' RACE reads anew with MiXCR; each CDR3 protein has one entry. The sample carries about 930,000 distinct CDR3 sequences, almost 30% recorded once. A further study also used this sample, focusing on T cells of mothers and their children. Turning to that study: During the second PCR, the M1S primer introduced sample barcodes along with 2-4 random nucleotides.

This TCR was recovered from a woman aged 40 to 50 in good health. Sequenced input: blood.

CDR3 protein: CASSLWAGAFDQPQHF. The CDR3 region has the DNA TGTGCCAGCAGTTTATGGGCAGGGGCGTTTGATCAACCCCAGCATTTT. This chain links TRBV28 with TRBJ1-5, with a weak D call TRBD1 (6 bases). CDR1 MDHEN and CDR2 SYDVKM come from the germline V gene. There are 16 residues in the CDR3. Together with reference TRBV28 and TRBJ1-5, the CDR3 gives the full variable domain: DVKVTQSSRYLVKRTGEKVFLECVQDMDHENMFWYRQDPGLGLRLIYFSYDVKMKEKGDIPEGYSVSREKKERFSLILESASTNQTSMYLCASSLWAGAFDQPQHFGDGTRLSIL.